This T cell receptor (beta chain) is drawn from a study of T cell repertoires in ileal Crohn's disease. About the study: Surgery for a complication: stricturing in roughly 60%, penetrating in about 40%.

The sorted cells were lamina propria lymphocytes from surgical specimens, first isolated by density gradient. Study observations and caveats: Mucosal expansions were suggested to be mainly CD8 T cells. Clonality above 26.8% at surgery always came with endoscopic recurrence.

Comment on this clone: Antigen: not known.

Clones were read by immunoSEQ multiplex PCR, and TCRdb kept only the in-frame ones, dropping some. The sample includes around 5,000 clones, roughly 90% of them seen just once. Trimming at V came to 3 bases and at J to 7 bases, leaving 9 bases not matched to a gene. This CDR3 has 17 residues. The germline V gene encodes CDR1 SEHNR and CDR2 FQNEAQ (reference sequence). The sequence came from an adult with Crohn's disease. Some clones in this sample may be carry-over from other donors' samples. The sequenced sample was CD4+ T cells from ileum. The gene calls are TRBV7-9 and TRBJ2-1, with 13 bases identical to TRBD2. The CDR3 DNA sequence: TGTGCCAGCAGCTTGGGGCAACGGACTAGCGGGAGAAATGAGCAGTTCTTC. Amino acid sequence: CASSLGQRTSGRNEQFF.